One sample yielded the 27 T cell receptor beta chains listed below, sequenced in a study of persistence of HIV-infected CD4 T cells. The libraries were made with immunoSEQ version 4 in survey mode. Using immunoSEQ multiplex PCR, the repertoire was profiled, and TCRdb retains in-frame clones only, with some absent. Found here are around 24,000 clones, approximately 79% of them singletons; the top ten hold over 1.5%. Cells were stimulated with overlapping HIV-1 Gag 15-mer peptides. Sorting of responding CD4+ T cells relied on upregulated CD40 ligand together with CD69. Antigens of these TCRs are unknown. The sample in question was CD4+ T cells sorted from PBMCs after roughly 17-hour stimulation, obtained from a patient who received antiretroviral therapy. The receptors derive from an adult man with HIV who was CMV-seropositive.

This chain joins TRBV2 and TRBJ2-1, with 10 bases that match TRBD2. Germline CDR1 and CDR2: SNHLY and FYNNEI. Unmatched junction bases numbered 7, after V lost 6 bases and J lost 5 bases. This CDR3 region has 15 residues. The DNA of the CDR3 is TGTGCCAGCAGAACCGGGACTAGCGAAAACAATGAGCAGTTCTTC. Translation: CASRTGTSENNEQFF.

V and J are TRBV28 and TRBJ2-4; D possibly matches TRBD1 or TRBD2 (7 bases each). Germline CDR1 MDHEN, CDR2 SYDVKM. V was cut by 3 bases and J by 5 bases, with 14 bases left in between. This CDR3 contains 15 residues. DNA of the CDR3: TGTGCCAGCAGTTTGGGAGGGGGCCTGGAAAACATTCAGTACTTC. Its protein is CASSLGGGLENIQYF.

The genes are TRBV7-2 and TRBJ2-3; 9 nucleotides match TRBD2. This CDR3 region has 17 residues. Germline V gene sequence: CDR1 SGHTA, CDR2 FQGNSA. V shed 5 bases and J 5 bases; nucleotides not matched to a gene: 14. The CDR3 coding sequence is TGTGCCAGCAGCCCGGGGGCGGGGGGGCCCGGTATAGATACGCAGTATTTT. It is translated as CASSPGAGGPGIDTQYF.

The chain uses TRBV2 and TRBJ1-6; 7 nucleotides match TRBD1. There are 15 residues in the CDR3. CDR1 SNHLY and CDR2 FYNNEI come from the germline V gene. V shed 4 bases and J 2 bases; nucleotides not matched to a gene: 2. The CDR3 region has the DNA TGTGCCAGCAGTGGGGGACAGCCCTATAATTCACCCCTCCACTTT. This codes for CASSGGQPYNSPLHF.

The chain is built from TRBV27 and TRBJ1-6; D possibly corresponds to TRBD1 (5 bases). This CDR3 is built from 18 residues. The germline gives CDR1 MNHEY, CDR2 SMNVEV (reference sequence). The ends were cut back, 5 bases at V and 0 bases at J, with 17 bases in the middle. The CDR3 protein is CASSPTFQGVSYNSPLHF. The CDR3 coding sequence is TGTGCCAGCAGTCCCACCTTCCAGGGAGTCTCCTATAATTCACCCCTCCACTTT.

The count of this clone is one. The V and J genes are TRBV5-1 and TRBJ1-2; the D gene is possibly TRBD1 (5 bases). This CDR3 region has 13 residues. From germline, CDR1 is SGHRS and CDR2 YFSETQ. The V end was cut by 5 bases, the J end by 1 base, with 9 bases between. The CDR3 spells CASSFDSNYGYTF. For the CDR3, the DNA is TGCGCCAGCAGTTTTGACAGTAACTATGGCTACACCTTC.

As DNA, the CDR3 is TGTGCCAGCAGTTGGTCTGGGTCGGGCTATGGCTACACCTTC. Translated: CASSWSGSGYGYTF. J is TRBJ1-2 and V is TRBV6-5, with D unresolved. Trimming removed 4 bases from V and 4 bases from J, with 13 bases in between. Germline values: CDR1 MNHEY, CDR2 SVGAGI. CDR3 length equals 14 residues.

About this clone: One junction end does not reproduce the germline sequence, and a read error may be involved. The same CDR3 arises from other DNA sequences in this sample as well. The chain employs TRBV5-4 and TRBJ1-2; D gene uncertain. The germline gives CDR1 SGHNT, CDR2 YYREEE (reference sequence). The CDR3 runs 15 residues. As DNA, the CDR3 is TGTGCCAGCAGCCTTCCCCGGGGAAGGAGCTATGGTTACACCTTC. Encoded protein: CASSLPRGRSYGYTF.

The chain recombines TRBV27 with TRBJ1-3, with TRBD1 identical over 8 bases. V was clipped by 2 bases and J by 8 bases; unmatched bases: 17. CDR3 size: 18 residues. In germline, CDR1 is MNHEY, CDR2 SMNVEV (reference sequence). This chain's CDR3 is CASSLTPRGQGAVYTIYF. CDR3 in DNA: TGTGCCAGCAGTTTAACCCCCCGGGGGCAGGGGGCGGTCTACACCATATATTTT.

The chain links TRBV10-1 to TRBJ2-1, with TRBD1 as a possible D gene (6 bases). Per germline, CDR1 WNHNN and CDR2 SYGVQD (reference sequence). Trimming shortened V by 5 bases and J by 4 bases, and 9 bases separated the two germline ends. The CDR3 spans 13 residues. DNA of the CDR3: TGCGCCAGCAGTTCGGACAGATACAATGAGCAGTTCTTC. It yields the protein CASSSDRYNEQFF.

V usage is TRBV24-1 and J usage is TRBJ2-7, with 7 bases that match TRBD1. V lost 9 bases and J lost 1; bases outside the gene matches: 5. Germline lookup yields CDR1 KGHDR and CDR2 SFDVKD. The CDR3 runs to 13 residues. The DNA of the CDR3 is TGTGCCACCGGGTTGGACAGGTCCTACGAGCAGTACTTC. The encoded protein is CATGLDRSYEQYF.

The chain carries TRBV20-1 and TRBJ1-2; D not resolved. The CDR3 has 11 amino acids. The germline V gene has CDR1 DFQATT and CDR2 SNEGSKA (reference sequence). Trimming took off 2 bases at V and 8 bases at J, with 9 bases between the two ends. DNA of the CDR3: TGCAGTGCTAGACCGGTAGGCGGCTACACCTTC. Its protein is CSARPVGGYTF.

J is TRBJ2-5 and V is TRBV19; D is perhaps TRBD2 (5 bases). In germline, CDR1 is LNHDA, CDR2 SQIVND (reference sequence). Trimming took 6 bases from V and 0 from J, leaving 11 bases between them. This CDR3 is 14 amino acids long. The CDR3 is CASRPGGYQETQYF. CDR3 DNA: TGTGCCAGTAGGCCGGGCGGGTACCAAGAGACCCAGTACTTC.

The chain has TRBV28 and TRBJ2-2; D possibly corresponds to TRBD2 (6 bases). CDR3 length equals 16 residues. In germline, CDR1 is MDHEN, CDR2 SYDVKM. The V and J ends lost 4 bases and 0 bases respectively, with 12 bases between them. For the CDR3, the DNA is TGTGCCAGCAGTTCGCGGGACCGACCGAACACCGGGGAGCTGTTTTTT. Protein: CASSSRDRPNTGELFF. The whole variable domain, remainder taken from reference TRBV28 and TRBJ2-2, is DVKVTQSSRYLVKRTGEKVFLECVQDMDHENMFWYRQDPGLGLRLIYFSYDVKMKEKGDIPEGYSVSREKKERFSLILESASTNQTSMYLCASSSRDRPNTGELFFGEGSRLTVL.

The rearrangement joins TRBV5-1 to TRBJ1-1; D remains unclear. V was pared by 3 bases and J by 0 bases, with 9 bases between. CDR1 SGHRS and CDR2 YFSETQ come from the germline V gene. The CDR3 covers 14 residues. The CDR3 here is CASSSTYMNTEAFF. As DNA, the CDR3 is TGCGCCAGCAGCTCGACATATATGAACACTGAAGCTTTCTTT.

The chain couples TRBV11-3 to TRBJ2-7; 11 bases line up with TRBD2. The V gene end was trimmed by 5 bases and the J gene end by 3 bases; junction bases not matched to a gene: 6. Looked up from germline, CDR1 is SGHNT and CDR2 is YENEEA. This CDR3 has 15 amino acids. The CDR3 DNA sequence: TGTGCCAGCAGCCCCCGACTAGCGGGGTTCTACGAGCAGTACTTC. Translation gives CASSPRLAGFYEQYF.

The chain employs TRBV25-1 and TRBJ1-6, with D uncertain. CDR1 is MGHDK, CDR2 SYGVNS, per germline. There are 14 residues in the CDR3. Trimming took off 2 bases at V and 6 bases at J, with 8 bases between the two ends. The CDR3 protein is CASSEGVFNSPLHF. The DNA of the CDR3 is TGTGCCAGCAGTGAAGGGGTCTTTAATTCACCCCTCCACTTT.

The V call is TRBV2, the J call TRBJ2-7, with 8 nucleotides matching TRBD2. CDR1 and CDR2 from the germline V gene are SNHLY and FYNNEI. V lost 7 bases and J lost 3; bases outside the gene matches: 11. The CDR3 sequence is 15 residues long. Here the CDR3 DNA reads TGTGCCAGCAAGCTTGGCGGGGGGACCGTCTACGAGCAGTACTTC. Its translation: CASKLGGGTVYEQYF.

The chain combines TRBV24-1 with TRBJ2-2, with 14 positions matching TRBD2. The CDR3 length is 16 residues. V shed 7 bases, J shed 5 bases, and the junction held 5 bases outside the gene matches. Germline CDR1 is KGHDR and CDR2 is SFDVKD. The CDR3 coding sequence is TGTGCCACCAGCCCGACTAGCGGGGGGGTTACCGGGGAGCTGTTTTTT. Amino acid sequence: CATSPTSGGVTGELFF.

CDR3 sequence (DNA): TGTGCCAGCAGCCAGGGTAGCGGGGGATTAATAGCCAAAAACATTCAGTACTTC. Protein product: CASSQGSGGLIAKNIQYF. The rearrangement joins TRBV3-1 (or the pseudogene TRBV3-2) to TRBJ2-4; 9 bases align to TRBD2. CDR3 size: 18 residues. J was trimmed by 0 bases and V by 3 bases; bases with no gene match: 9. From germline, CDR1 is LGHDT and CDR2 YNNKEL (reference sequence).

This clone was seen once. J is TRBJ2-1 and V is TRBV4-2; D may be TRBD1 or TRBD2 (5 bases each). Germline values: CDR1 LGHNA, CDR2 YNFKEQ. V was pared by 0 bases and J by 2 bases, with 14 bases between. The CDR3 has 17 amino acids. As DNA, the CDR3 is TGTGCCAGCAGCCAAGAGGGTAGGGGACCTGCCTACAATGAGCAGTTCTTC. It translates to CASSQEGRGPAYNEQFF.

The chain carries TRBV7-8 and TRBJ2-1, with 10 bases aligning to TRBD1. Germline CDR1 SGHVS, CDR2 FQNEAQ. This CDR3 comprises 15 residues. The ends lost 5 bases at V and 9 bases at J; junction bases unmatched: 10. This chain's CDR3 is CASSLGQGEGGEQFF. CDR3 DNA: TGTGCCAGCAGCCTCGGACAGGGGGAAGGTGGTGAGCAGTTCTTC.

The J gene is TRBJ2-5, the V gene TRBV5-1; D is unclear. Germline V gene lookup returns CDR1 SGHRS and CDR2 YFSETQ. This CDR3 has 14 residues. Trimming stripped 0 bases from V and 5 bases from J, with 11 bases between. The CDR3: CASSLDPAGETQYF. As DNA, the CDR3 is TGCGCCAGCAGCTTGGACCCCGCCGGGGAGACCCAGTACTTC.

The V gene is TRBV6-6, the J gene TRBJ1-1, with 12 bases aligning to TRBD1. V dropped 9 bases and J dropped 4; count of bases not matched to a gene: 12. CDR1 is MNHNY, CDR2 SVGAGI, per germline (reference sequence). The CDR3 is 16 amino acids. CDR3 DNA: TGTGCCAGTAGGGGACAGGGGGCCAGTTCGGGCACTGAAGCTTTCTTT. It yields the protein CASRGQGASSGTEAFF.

This clone was detected a few times. The chain joins TRBV6-5 to TRBJ2-7, with a weak D call TRBD1 (5 bases). Trimming cost V 7 bases and J 2 bases, with 12 bases left between them. The length of the CDR3 is 13 residues. CDR1 and CDR2 from the germline V gene are MNHEY and SVGAGI. CDR3 sequence reads: CASTKGLAYEQYF. In nucleotides, the CDR3 is TGTGCCAGCACCAAGGGGCTAGCCTACGAGCAGTACTTC.

The chain employs TRBV7-9 and TRBJ1-5, with a tentative D call TRBD1 (6 bases). This CDR3 is 16 amino acids long. The V end was cut by 3 bases, the J end by 5 bases, with 17 bases between. Per germline, CDR1 SEHNR and CDR2 FQNEAQ (reference sequence). This CDR3 reads CASSFVTEQGHQPQHF. Written as DNA, the CDR3 is TGTGCCAGCAGCTTTGTCACTGAACAGGGACATCAGCCCCAGCATTTT.

This clone has only a few counts. V and J are TRBV5-1 and TRBJ2-7, with TRBD1 identical over 11 bases. J lost 0 bases, V lost 0 bases, and 2 bases had no gene match. The V gene's germline CDR1 is SGHRS and CDR2 YFSETQ. The CDR3 runs 16 residues. In DNA form, the CDR3 reads TGCGCCAGCAGCTTGGGGACAGGGGGCTTCTCCTACGAGCAGTACTTC. Encoded protein: CASSLGTGGFSYEQYF. The variable domain in full, completed from reference TRBV5-1 and TRBJ2-7, reads KAGVTQTPRYLIKTRGQQVTLSCSPISGHRSVSWYQQTPGQGLQFLFEYFSETQRNKGNFPGRFSGRQFSNSRSEMNVSTLELGDSALYLCASSLGTGGFSYEQYFGPGTRLTVT.